This T cell receptor (beta chain) was obtained from a study of early T cells in non-severe SARS-CoV-2 infection. In this sample, this clonotype turned up many times. Antigen: not known. Study-wide results and caveats: Anti-spike CD8 specificities were favored by VDJdb matching, whose results missed private and CD4 specificities.

The V gene lost 8 bases and the J gene lost 2 bases, with 16 bases spanning the gap. CDR3 size: 15 residues. CDR1 is LNHDA and CDR2 is SQIVND in the germline V gene (reference sequence). TCRdb re-called the 5' RACE reads with MiXCR, one entry per CDR3 protein. The repertoire holds about 42,000 distinct CDR3 sequences, approximately 7.1% seen once, with under 5% in the top ten. The sequenced material came from whole blood. The rearrangement links TRBV19 to TRBJ2-1; maybe TRBD1 (5 bases). The TCR originated in an adult who was a healthcare worker with PCR-confirmed SARS-CoV-2 infection or an uninfected control (not recorded which). CDR3 nucleotide sequence: TGTGCCAGTCTAGGGGCAGGGTGGCCCTACAATGAGCAGTTCTTC. Protein sequence: CASLGAGWPYNEQFF.